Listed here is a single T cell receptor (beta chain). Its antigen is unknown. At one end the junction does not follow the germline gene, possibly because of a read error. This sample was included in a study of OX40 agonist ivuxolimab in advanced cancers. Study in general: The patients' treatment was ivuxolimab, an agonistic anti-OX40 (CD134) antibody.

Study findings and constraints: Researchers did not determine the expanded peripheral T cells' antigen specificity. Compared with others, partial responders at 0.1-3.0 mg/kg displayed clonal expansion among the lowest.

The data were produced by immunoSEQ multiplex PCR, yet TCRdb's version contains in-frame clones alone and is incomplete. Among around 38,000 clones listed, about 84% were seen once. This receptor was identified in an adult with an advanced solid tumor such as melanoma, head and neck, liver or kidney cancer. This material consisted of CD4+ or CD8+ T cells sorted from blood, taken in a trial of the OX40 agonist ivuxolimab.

The CDR3 region has the DNA TGCGCCGGCAGCCAATCTCAAGTCAATTACGAGCAGTACTTC. Translation gives CAGSQSQVNYEQYF. This chain uses TRBV4-1 with TRBJ2-7; no definite D call. The CDR3 contains 14 residues. Germline V gene data show CDR1 as MGHRA and CDR2 as YSYEKL.